This T cell receptor beta chain came from a study of blood T cell repertoires in COVID-19. This clone is a singleton in its sample. Generated by immunoSEQ multiplex PCR, the TCRdb table keeps only in-frame clones and is missing some. The table includes 45,000 to 50,000 clones, approximately 80% detected once. Sequenced material: peripheral blood. The origin of this receptor is a human donor with active or convalescent COVID-19. The donor label of this sample is uncertain.

The CDR3 DNA follows: TGTGCCAGCAGTTTAAGGGGACAGGGGGTAGGGGGCAATCAGCCCCAGCATTTT. It codes for CASSLRGQGVGGNQPQHF. The gene calls are TRBV28 and TRBJ1-5; 11 bases match TRBD1. Germline values: CDR1 MDHEN, CDR2 SYDVKM. This CDR3 is built from 18 residues. Trimming removed 2 bases from V and 2 bases from J; junction bases left unmatched: 8.